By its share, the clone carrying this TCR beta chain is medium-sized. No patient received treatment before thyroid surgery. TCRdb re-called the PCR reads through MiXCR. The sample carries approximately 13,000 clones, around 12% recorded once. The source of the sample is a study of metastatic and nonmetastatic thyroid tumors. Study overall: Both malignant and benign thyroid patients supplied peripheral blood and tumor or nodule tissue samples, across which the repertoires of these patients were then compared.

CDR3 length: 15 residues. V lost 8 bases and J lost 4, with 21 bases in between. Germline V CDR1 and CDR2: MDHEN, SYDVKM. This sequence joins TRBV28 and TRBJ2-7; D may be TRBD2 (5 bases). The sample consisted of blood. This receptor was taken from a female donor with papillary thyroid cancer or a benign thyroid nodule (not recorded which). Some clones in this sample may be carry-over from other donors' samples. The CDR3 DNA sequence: TGTGCCAGCCGCGGAGATAGGCGGAGGTATTACGAGCAGTACTTC. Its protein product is CASRGDRRRYYEQYF.